This section outlines one T cell receptor (beta chain) sequence together with its context. Its antigen is still unknown. No clone much larger than this one lies a single base away; base qualities are absent. This sample was taken from a study of shared clonotypes between healthy human individuals (TCRdb year 2020). Looking at the study overall: Three men and two women, aged 18 to 49 years, made up the cohort. To increase sequencing depth and limit assay-specific biases, TCR repertoire library preparation and sequencing were carried out by different laboratories using diverse techniques. To estimate repertoire size and how much clonotypes are shared between individuals, the study performed deep sequencing of blood TCR repertoires from roughly five healthy adults. Per donor, leukapheresis produced somewhere between about 0.94 and 9 billion PBMCs. Per donor, three plates each were used for CD4 naive and CD4 memory, two for CD8 naive, and one for CD8 memory.

The CDR3 has 17 amino acids, counting the end cysteine and phenylalanine. Only CDR3 DNA is held: 51 bases, read in frame from base 1. The V end gives up 5 bases and the J end 4 bases, leaving 11 bases in the junction not matched to a gene. The germline V gene supplies CDR1 SGHAT and CDR2 FQNNGV. The donors were healthy, HIV-negative adults with no recently reported acute infections or vaccinations. Every donor was a Caucasian adult residing in Nashville, Tennessee, USA. CD4+ T cells were enriched by magnetic negative selection, after which naive cells were positively selected on CD45RA and the negative fraction was taken as the memory subset. Blood was obtained by leukapheresis, after which PBMCs were separated by Ficoll-Histopaque density gradient centrifugation and cryopreserved in liquid nitrogen vapor phase. Analytical flow cytometry was used to check the purity and quantity of each magnetically sorted T cell population. From each sorted fraction, genomic DNA was isolated and quantified by UV absorbance on a Nanodrop 2000c.

Using the deep immunoSEQ assay, multiplex PCR amplified TCR CDR3 regions from genomic DNA. Extracted genomic DNA from each cell subset was distributed evenly across all wells of several immunoSEQ 96-well plates, and each plate was treated as a replicate. For sorted subsets, approximately 190 ng genomic DNA, equal to 30,000 to 35,000 T cell genomes, was loaded into each replicate PCR. Purified libraries were measured with a Qubit 3.0 fluorometer, size-checked on a Bioanalyzer 2100, and measured again with the KAPA Library Quantification kit. A separate single-read 150-cycle Illumina NextSeq 550 flow cell was used to sequence each immunoSEQ 96-well plate. The published analysis was carried out like this. Because the immunoSEQ output included only junctional sequences and no quality scores, the filtering could not be the same as the filtering used for full-length reads. Sequences were annotated with PyIR, a Python wrapper for IgBLAST v1.9, using IMGT germline references to assign V/J genes and CDR3. Any read was removed if the V/J assignment was weak (E-value above 1e-6), the CDR3 was missing, or the read contained stop codons, out-of-frame junctions, or ambiguous translated residues. V3J clonotypes were defined by identical inferred V gene, J gene, and CDR3 amino acid sequence. Percentage overlap between repertoires was calculated by dividing the number of shared unique clonotypes by the size of the smaller repertoire. Repertoire richness was assessed with RTK rarefaction, the Chao1 estimator, and Recon v2.1 estimates of unobserved clonotypes. Generation probabilities for all TCRbeta clonotypes obtained by the gDNA method from a handful of donors were computed using OLGA. TCRdb carries this immuneACCESS record with in-frame sequences only. Its versions omit some clonotypes, under half of them owing to an unresolved V gene in the studies checked, with the rest unexplained. V and J calls and clone size are those listed in that table; D and trimming were worked out from the DNA. For this sample there are 950,000 to 1,300,000 clones; about three quarters appear just once. Approximately 1.5% of the sample comes from the top ten.

The research as a whole found: Sampling was restricted to blood, and TCR repertoires in tissue are likely to differ from TCR repertoires in blood. Larger estimated clonotype richness was generally found for naive subsets than for memory subsets. Clonotypes shared by all four sorted-subset donors showed higher generation probabilities than non-shared clonotypes. Because the study included a small number of donors, the genetic and exposure-history diversity represented was limited. Even with the large sequencing depth, rarefaction of the sorted-subset datasets indicated that sequencing was incomplete. Based on pairwise subsampling, the degree of clonotype sharing among donors was expected to be affected by sequencing depth. Across a handful of donors, roughly 5% of naive CD4, approximately 3.5% of naive CD8, roughly 2.3% of memory CD4, and 0.4% of memory CD8 clonotypes were shared.

The source of this sequence is a man aged 18-30 years in good health. Sequenced sample: memory CD4+ T cells sorted from blood. Reading the label with the study, this specimen's cell subset or site is: CD45RA-negative fraction. The V and J genes are TRBV11-2 and TRBJ1-6; the junction holds 7 bases that match TRBD1. Here is the DNA: TGTGCCAGCAGCCCCCTCGACAGGGAGGCGTATAATTCACCCCTCCACTTT. It is translated as CASSPLDREAYNSPLHF.